This T cell receptor (beta chain) was sequenced during a study of Graves' ophthalmopathy and Graves' hyperthyroidism. The wider study: No progression to ophthalmopathy over 18 months defined stable hyperthyroidism.

RNA transcripts served as template for amplifying TCR beta CDR3 sequences. The library came from an HTBI-primed first-round RT-PCR and a second-round multiplex PCR. TCRdb recomputed calls from the multiplex PCR reads with MiXCR, one row per CDR3 protein. In the table there are around 1,200,000 distinct CDR3 sequences, about 36% of which are singletons. In this sample, this clonotype turned up many times. Only newly diagnosed hyperthyroidism patients aged 18 to 65, with under 2 months' duration, were enrolled. Patients were excluded if they had other autoimmune diseases or uncontrolled infections, and likewise if pregnancy or lactation applied. The authors diagnosed from clinical symptoms, serum thyroxine, TRAb, thyroid ultrasound and orbital computed tomography. V lost 8 bases, J lost 2 bases, and 12 bases lay in between. The CDR3 length is 13 residues. Per germline, CDR1 SEHNR and CDR2 FQNEAQ (reference sequence).

The rearrangement uses TRBV7-9 and TRBJ1-1; D perhaps matches TRBD1 (6 bases). Sequenced input: peripheral blood or thyroid tissue (not recorded which). The source of this sequence is an adult man with Graves' hyperthyroidism. The CDR3 region has the DNA TGTGCCAGCTCGGCAGGGGCTAACACTGAAGCTTTCTTT. Translated: CASSAGANTEAFF.